This T cell receptor (beta chain) is drawn from a study of blood T cell repertoires in COVID-19. Overall study: Spain, Italy and the United States supplied samples that represented acute and convalescent COVID-19. Sources were T cells, B-cell-depleted T cells, or PBMCs; the material itself was cDNA or gDNA.

Original analysis: Cell counts per sample came from amplifying reference gene primers. Method: immunoSEQ multiplex PCR; TCRdb's copy keeps in-frame clones and lacks some. V, J and clone size derive from that table, while D and trimming were established from the DNA sequence. The table includes tens of thousands of clones, 70% to 90% detected once. V was trimmed by 2 bases and J by 8 bases, leaving 16 bases between them. The CDR3 is 15 amino acids. In germline, CDR1 is MNHNY, CDR2 SVGAGI (reference sequence). The source material was peripheral blood. The chain joins TRBV6-6 to TRBJ2-1; maybe TRBD2 (6 bases). The sequence was collected from a man aged 50 or older with acute or convalescent COVID-19. The CDR3 DNA is TGTGCCAGCAGTTACCCCGGGAGTCGATCGGATGAGCAGTTCTTC. This codes for CASSYPGSRSDEQFF.